This TCR beta chain was observed in a study of cytomegalovirus exposure and HLA in healthy donors. With 1 base removed from V and 0 bases from J, the gap between germline ends came to 16 bases. CDR1 and CDR2 (germline): SGHTA, FQGTGA. The CDR3 spans 18 residues. The study ran its PCR with 60 Vbeta and 13 Jbeta primers. The data were produced by immunoSEQ multiplex PCR, yet TCRdb's version contains in-frame clones alone and is incomplete. The sample records some 200,000 clones, 60% to 80% being singletons. The J gene is TRBJ2-1, the V gene TRBV7-3; tentative D call: TRBD2 (5 bases). The sequenced material came from PBMCs. This TCR was sampled from a man in his forties in good health and CMV-seronegative. The CDR3 loop is CASSLSAGGWSSYNEQFF. DNA of the CDR3: TGTGCCAGCAGCTTAAGCGCGGGCGGGTGGAGCTCCTACAATGAGCAGTTCTTC.